The entry below describes one T cell receptor beta chain. These data originate in a study of tumour-infiltrating T cells in Burkitt lymphoma. Study-level background: Repertoire clonality predicted overall and progression-free survival.

V gave up 0 bases and J gave up 6 bases; unmatched junction bases: 10. Looked up from germline, CDR1 is SQVTM and CDR2 is ANQGSEA. This CDR3 has 15 residues. Libraries were prepared by immunoSEQ multiplex PCR; TCRdb keeps only in-frame clonotypes and omits some of them. Of about 13,000 clones in the sample, 85% are singletons; the top ten hold approximately 1.5%. The sequenced sample was tumor tissue. The chain combines TRBV29-1 with TRBJ2-7, with 8 nucleotides matching TRBD1. The sequence was obtained from a human donor with diffuse large B-cell lymphoma. Here the CDR3 reads CSVEDRGTGGLEQYF. Written as DNA, the CDR3 is TGCAGCGTTGAAGATCGGGGGACAGGAGGCCTCGAGCAGTACTTC.